This record concerns one TCR beta chain sequence. Its specificity is not known. This sample is part of a study of Tregs in tolerant kidney transplant recipients. Thawed PBMCs were FACS-sorted into unstimulated CD4+CD25+CD127- regulatory T cells, CD4+CD25- non-regulatory cells, CD4 and CD8 cells. General study points: Biological reproducibility was not directly addressed in this study.

Profiling relied on immunoSEQ multiplex PCR, and the TCRdb table lists in-frame clones only, not all of them. Here the sample spans about 77,000 clones, under 98% being singletons. The starting material was CD4+ T cells from blood, obtained before the transplant. The sequence was collected from a human donor who received a combined kidney and bone marrow transplant.

For the CDR3, the DNA is TGTGCCAGCTCACTAGGGACAGGGATACCCGACACCGGGGAGCTGTTTTTT. Protein: CASSLGTGIPDTGELFF. This chain uses TRBV18 with TRBJ2-2, with 9 bases that match TRBD1. CDR1 and CDR2 (germline): KGHSH, LQKENI. The CDR3 has 17 amino acids. The J segment lost 3 bases and the V segment lost 4 bases, leaving 9 bases of the junction unmatched.